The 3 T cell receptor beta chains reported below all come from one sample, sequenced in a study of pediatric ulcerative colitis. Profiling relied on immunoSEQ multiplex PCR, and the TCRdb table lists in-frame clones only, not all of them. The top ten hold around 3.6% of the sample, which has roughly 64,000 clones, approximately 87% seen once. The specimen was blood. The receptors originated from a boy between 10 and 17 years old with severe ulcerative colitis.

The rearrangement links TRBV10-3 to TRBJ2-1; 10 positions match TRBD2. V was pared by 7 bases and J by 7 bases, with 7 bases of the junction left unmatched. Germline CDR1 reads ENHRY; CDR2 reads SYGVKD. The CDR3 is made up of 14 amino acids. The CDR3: CAIKPGLAINEQFF. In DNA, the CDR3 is TGTGCCATCAAACCGGGACTAGCGATTAATGAGCAGTTCTTC.

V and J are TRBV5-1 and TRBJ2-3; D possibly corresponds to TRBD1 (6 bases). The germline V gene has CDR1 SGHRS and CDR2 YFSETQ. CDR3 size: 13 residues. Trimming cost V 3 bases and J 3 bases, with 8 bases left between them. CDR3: CASSSQGTDTQYF. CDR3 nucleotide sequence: TGCGCCAGCAGCTCTCAGGGGACAGATACGCAGTATTTT.

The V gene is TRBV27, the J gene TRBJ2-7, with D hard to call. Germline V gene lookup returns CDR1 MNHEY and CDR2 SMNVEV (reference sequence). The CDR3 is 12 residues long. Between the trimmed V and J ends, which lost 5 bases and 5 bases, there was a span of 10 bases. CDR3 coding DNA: TGTGCCAGCAGTCCGACGCAGGACGAGCAGTACTTC. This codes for CASSPTQDEQYF.